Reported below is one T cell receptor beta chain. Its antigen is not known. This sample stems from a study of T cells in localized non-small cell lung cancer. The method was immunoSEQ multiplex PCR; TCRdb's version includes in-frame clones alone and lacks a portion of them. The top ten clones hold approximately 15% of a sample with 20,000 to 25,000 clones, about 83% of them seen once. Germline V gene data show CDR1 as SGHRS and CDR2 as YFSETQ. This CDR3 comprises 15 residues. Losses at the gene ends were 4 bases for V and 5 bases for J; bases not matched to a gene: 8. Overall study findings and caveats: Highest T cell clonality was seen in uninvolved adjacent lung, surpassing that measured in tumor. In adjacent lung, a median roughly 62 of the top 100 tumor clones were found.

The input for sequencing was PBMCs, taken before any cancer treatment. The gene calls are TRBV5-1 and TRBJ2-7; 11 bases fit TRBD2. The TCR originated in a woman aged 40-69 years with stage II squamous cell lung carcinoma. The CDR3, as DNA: TGCGCCAGCAGCACCTTTACTAGCGGGAGTAACGAGCAGTACTTC. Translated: CASSTFTSGSNEQYF. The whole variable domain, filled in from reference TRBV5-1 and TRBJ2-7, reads KAGVTQTPRYLIKTRGQQVTLSCSPISGHRSVSWYQQTPGQGLQFLFEYFSETQRNKGNFPGRFSGRQFSNSRSEMNVSTLELGDSALYLCASSTFTSGSNEQYFGPGTRLTVT.